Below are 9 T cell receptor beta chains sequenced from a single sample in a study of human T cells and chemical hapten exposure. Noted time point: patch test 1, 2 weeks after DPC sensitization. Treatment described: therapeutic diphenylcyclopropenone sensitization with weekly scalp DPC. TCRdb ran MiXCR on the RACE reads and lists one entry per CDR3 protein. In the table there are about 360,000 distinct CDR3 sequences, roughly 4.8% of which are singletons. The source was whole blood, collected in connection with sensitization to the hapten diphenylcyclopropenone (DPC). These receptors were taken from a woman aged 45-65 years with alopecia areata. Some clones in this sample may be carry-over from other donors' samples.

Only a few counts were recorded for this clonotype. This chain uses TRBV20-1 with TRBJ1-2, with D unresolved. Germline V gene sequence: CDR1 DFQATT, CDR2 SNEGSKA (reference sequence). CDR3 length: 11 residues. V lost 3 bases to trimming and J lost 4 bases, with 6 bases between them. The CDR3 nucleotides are TGCAGTGCTAGGGATACCTATGGCTACACCTTC. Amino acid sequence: CSARDTYGYTF.

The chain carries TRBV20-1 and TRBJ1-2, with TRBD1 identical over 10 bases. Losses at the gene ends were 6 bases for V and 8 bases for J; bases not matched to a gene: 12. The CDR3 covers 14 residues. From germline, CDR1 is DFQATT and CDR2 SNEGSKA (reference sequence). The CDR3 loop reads CSALKGQGVGGYTF. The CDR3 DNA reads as TGCAGTGCCCTCAAAGGACAGGGGGTAGGGGGCTACACCTTC.

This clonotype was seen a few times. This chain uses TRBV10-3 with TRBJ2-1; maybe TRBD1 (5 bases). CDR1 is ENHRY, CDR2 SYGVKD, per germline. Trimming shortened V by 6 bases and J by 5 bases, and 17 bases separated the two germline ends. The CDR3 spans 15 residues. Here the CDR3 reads CAIRDTGSRHNEQFF. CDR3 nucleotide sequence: TGTGCCATCAGAGATACAGGTAGTAGGCACAATGAGCAGTTCTTC.

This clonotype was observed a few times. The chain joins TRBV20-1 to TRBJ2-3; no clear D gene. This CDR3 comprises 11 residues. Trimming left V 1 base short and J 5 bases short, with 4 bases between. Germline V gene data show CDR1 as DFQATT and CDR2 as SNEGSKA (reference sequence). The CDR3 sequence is CSARGEDTQYF. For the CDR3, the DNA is TGCAGTGCTAGAGGGGAAGATACGCAGTATTTT.

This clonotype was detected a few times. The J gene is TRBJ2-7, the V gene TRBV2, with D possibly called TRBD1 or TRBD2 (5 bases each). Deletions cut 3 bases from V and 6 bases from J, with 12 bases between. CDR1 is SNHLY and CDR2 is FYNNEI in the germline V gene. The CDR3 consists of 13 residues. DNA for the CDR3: TGTGCCAGCAGTGACCGGGGCCGGGCCGAGCAGTACTTC. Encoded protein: CASSDRGRAEQYF.

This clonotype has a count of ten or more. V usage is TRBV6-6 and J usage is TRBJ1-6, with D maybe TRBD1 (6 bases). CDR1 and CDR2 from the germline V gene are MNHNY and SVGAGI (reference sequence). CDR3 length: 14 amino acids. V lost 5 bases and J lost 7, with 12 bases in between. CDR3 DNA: TGTGCCAGCAGTCAAGGACAGCCCAATTCACCCCTCCACTTT. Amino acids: CASSQGQPNSPLHF.

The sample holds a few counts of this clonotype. CDR3 DNA sequence: TGTGCCAGCAGCCCCCAAGACAGGGGAATGAATTTTTATCGGGGCTACACCTTC. Its protein is CASSPQDRGMNFYRGYTF. The chain carries TRBV6-1 and TRBJ1-2, with 8 nucleotides matching TRBD1. CDR3 length: 18 residues. V shed 6 bases, J shed 8 bases, and the junction held 23 bases outside the gene matches. CDR1 and CDR2 (germline): MNHNS, SASEGT.

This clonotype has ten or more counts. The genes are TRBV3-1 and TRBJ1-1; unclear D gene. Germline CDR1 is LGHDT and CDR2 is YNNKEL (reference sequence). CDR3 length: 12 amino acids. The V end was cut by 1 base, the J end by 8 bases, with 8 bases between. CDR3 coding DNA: TGTGCCAGCAGCCAAGCTACAAGGGAAGCTTTCTTT. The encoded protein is CASSQATREAFF.

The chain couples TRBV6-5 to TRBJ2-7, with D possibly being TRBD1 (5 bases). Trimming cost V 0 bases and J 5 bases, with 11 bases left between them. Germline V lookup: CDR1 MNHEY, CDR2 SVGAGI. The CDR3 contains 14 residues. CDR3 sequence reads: CASSYSNGADEQYF. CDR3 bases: TGTGCCAGCAGTTACTCGAATGGGGCAGACGAGCAGTACTTC.